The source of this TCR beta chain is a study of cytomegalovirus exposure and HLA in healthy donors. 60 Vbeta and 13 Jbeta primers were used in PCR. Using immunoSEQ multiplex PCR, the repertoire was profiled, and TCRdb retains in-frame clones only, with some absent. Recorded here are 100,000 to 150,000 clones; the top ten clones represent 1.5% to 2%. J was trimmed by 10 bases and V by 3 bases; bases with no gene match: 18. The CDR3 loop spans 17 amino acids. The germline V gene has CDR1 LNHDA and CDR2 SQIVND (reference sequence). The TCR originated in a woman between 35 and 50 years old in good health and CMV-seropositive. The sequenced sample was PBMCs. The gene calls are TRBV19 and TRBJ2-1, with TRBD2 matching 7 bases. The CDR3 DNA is TGTGCCAGTAGTATCCTGGGCCCGGGCGGGAGTGTGGCGGAGCAGTTCTTC. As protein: CASSILGPGGSVAEQFF.